The entry below describes one T cell receptor beta chain. Its cognate antigen is unknown. The sample is drawn from a study of CD8+ T cells in alopecia areata. Study details: Those treated were given oral tofacitinib at 5 to 10 mg twice daily. Tofacitinib treatment spanned 6 to 18 months, with 6 months off drug afterward. Whole-study findings and limits: Higher clonality and more expanded CD8+ clones appeared in lesional than normal scalp. Unlike in mice, where it was clearer, TCR sharing across patients was less clear, possibly HLA-related.

Extracted RNA was reverse transcribed, and the resulting cDNA served as sequencing template. TCRdb's table, derived via immunoSEQ multiplex PCR, lists solely in-frame clones and lacks some. The data contain under 250,000 clones, 50% to 70% of them singletons. The source is a human donor with alopecia areata. Sequenced material: CD4+ T cells sorted from blood, taken at week 0.

The DNA for the CDR3 is TGTGCCAGCTCTCTCGGACAGGAGGCCTATGGCTACACCTTC. This codes for CASSLGQEAYGYTF. The rearrangement joins TRBV18 to TRBJ1-2, with 7 bases lining up with TRBD1. The germline V gene encodes CDR1 KGHSH and CDR2 LQKENI. This CDR3 contains 14 residues. V dropped 6 bases and J dropped 4; count of bases not matched to a gene: 8.